This T cell receptor beta chain was captured by sequencing in a study of early T cells in non-severe SARS-CoV-2 infection. Background on the study: The chains were unpaired, and the sequenced material was bulk RNA from unsorted whole blood.

Individual cDNA molecules received unique molecular identifiers. Via MiXCR, TCRdb re-called the 5' RACE reads, giving one row per CDR3 protein. The sample carries roughly 100,000 distinct CDR3 sequences, roughly an eighth recorded once. This clonotype came up many times. CDR3 length: 16 residues. Germline lookup yields CDR1 MNHNY and CDR2 SVGAGI (reference sequence). The V end was cut by 4 bases, the J end by 6 bases, with 21 bases between. The genes are TRBV6-6 and TRBJ1-2; D is perhaps TRBD1 (5 bases). This TCR was sampled from an adult who was a healthcare worker with PCR-confirmed SARS-CoV-2 infection or an uninfected control (not recorded which). The material sequenced was whole blood. The CDR3 loop reads CASSSTPERGVNGYTF. Here the CDR3 DNA reads TGTGCCAGCAGTTCCACCCCCGAGAGGGGCGTAAATGGCTACACCTTC.